This paragraph reports one T cell receptor (beta chain). This entry comes from a study of control samples from healthy donors and cancer patients. Produced via immunoSEQ multiplex PCR; TCRdb's table is partial and in-frame only. The data show around 55,000 clones, around 96% seen once. The V gene's germline CDR1 is MNHEY and CDR2 SVGEGT. This CDR3 contains 16 residues. With 5 bases clipped from V and 5 bases from J, the junction kept 8 bases outside the gene matches. The rearrangement links TRBV6-2 or TRBV6-3 to TRBJ1-5; 11 nucleotides agree with TRBD1. The material sequenced was blood. The TCR was taken from a woman aged 18-29 years in good health. Here the CDR3 reads CASSPSGTGGYQPQHF. The CDR3 DNA reads TGTGCCAGCAGTCCATCCGGGACAGGGGGATATCAGCCCCAGCATTTT.